The following is a TCR beta chain sequence with its context. The target antigen is unknown. Sequenced by immunoSEQ multiplex PCR; TCRdb stores in-frame clones only, minus some. The data contain under 150,000 clones, around 90% of them singletons. This specimen comes from a study of T cell responses to AZD1222 COVID-19 vaccine. Notes on the study in general: When two AZD1222 doses had been given, Spike-specific TCR breadth and depth rose.

With 1 base removed from V and 4 bases from J, the gap between germline ends came to 19 bases. Germline lookup yields CDR1 MGHRA and CDR2 YSYEKL. The CDR3 loop spans 17 amino acids. The sequence derives from an adult who received the AZD1222 COVID-19 vaccine. Sequences were derived from peripheral blood, sampled 28 days after the second AZD1222 dose. The chain employs TRBV4-1 and TRBJ2-5; D is tentatively TRBD1 or TRBD2 (6 bases each). CDR3 DNA: TGCGCCAGCAGCCAAGCATCGGGAAATAGGGGGGTAGAGACCCAGTACTTC. Amino acids: CASSQASGNRGVETQYF.